The rows below give T cell receptor beta chains drawn from one sample of a study of T-cell reconstitution after alpha-beta-depleted transplantation in children. One entry per CDR3 protein, called by TCRdb with MiXCR from the PCR reads. The table records 500,000 to 650,000 distinct CDR3 sequences, 10% to 15% of them present only once. The material sequenced was PBMCs, mostly from graft donor cells, taken 360 days after TCRalphabeta/CD19-depleted stem cell transplant. The source of these receptors is a male patient between 10 and 17 years old who had a stem cell transplant for acute myeloid leukemia, so the T cells may come from the graft donor. The CDR3 runs from the conserved cysteine through the conserved F or W. A D gene is named only where the DNA matches it firmly. A row's size may be missing; if present it is once, few, many or a size class.

J: TRBJ2-1; size: -; V: TRBV19; D: -; CDR3: CASSMGKGLAYNEQFF; DNA: TGTGCCAGTAGTATGGGAAAGGGGCTAGCGTACAATGAGCAGTTCTTC
J: TRBJ2-5; size: few; V: TRBV10-3; D: TRBD2; CDR3: CAISDRGGWETQYF; DNA: TGTGCCATCAGTGACCGCGGGGGTTGGGAGACCCAGTACTTC
J: TRBJ2-7; size: many; V: TRBV27; D: TRBD1; CDR3: CASSLTQGAYEQYF; DNA: TGTGCCAGCAGTTTAACCCAGGGGGCCTACGAGCAGTACTTC
J: TRBJ2-3; size: many; V: TRBV5-1; D: -; CDR3: CASSLESGVRDTQYF; DNA: TGCGCCAGCAGCTTGGAATCAGGGGTCAGGGATACGCAGTATTTT
J: TRBJ2-7; size: many; V: TRBV20-1; D: -; CDR3: CSARALPDRMSPYEQYF; DNA: TGCAGTGCTAGAGCACTTCCGGACAGAATGAGCCCCTACGAGCAGTACTTC
J: TRBJ2-1; size: -; V: TRBV7-3; D: -; CDR3: CASSLRVRQHEDNEQFF; DNA: TGTGCCAGCAGCTTAAGAGTCAGACAACATGAGGACAATGAGCAGTTCTTC
J: TRBJ2-1; size: few; V: TRBV20-1; D: TRBD2; CDR3: CSARRVAGNEQFF; DNA: TGCAGTGCCCGGCGGGTAGCGGGTAATGAGCAGTTCTTC
J: TRBJ2-1; size: -; V: TRBV3-1; D: -; CDR3: CASSQAGAEQFF; DNA: TGTGCCAGCAGCCAAGCCGGGGCTGAGCAGTTCTTC
J: TRBJ2-6; size: -; V: TRBV5-1; D: TRBD1; CDR3: CASTGQGPSGANVLTF; DNA: TGCGCCAGCACCGGACAGGGCCCCTCTGGGGCCAACGTCCTGACTTTC
J: TRBJ2-5; size: -; V: TRBV7-8; D: TRBD1; CDR3: CASSYRDSQETQYF; DNA: TGTGCCAGCAGCTACCGGGACAGCCAAGAGACCCAGTACTTC
J: TRBJ2-7; size: -; V: TRBV20-1; D: TRBD2; CDR3: CSASFGGDPYEQYF; DNA: TGCAGTGCTAGTTTCGGGGGGGATCCCTACGAGCAGTACTTC
J: TRBJ1-1; size: few; V: TRBV5-1; D: TRBD1; CDR3: CASSFGDREAFF; DNA: TGCGCCAGCAGCTTCGGGGACAGGGAAGCTTTCTTT
J: TRBJ2-7; size: many; V: TRBV5-1; D: -; CDR3: CASSLSPGKEDEQYF; DNA: TGCGCCAGCAGCTTGAGCCCGGGCAAGGAGGACGAGCAGTACTTC
J: TRBJ2-1; size: -; V: TRBV10-3; D: TRBD2; CDR3: CAISLTSGREYNEQFF; DNA: TGTGCCATCAGCCTGACTAGCGGGAGGGAATACAATGAGCAGTTCTTC
J: TRBJ2-7; size: many; V: TRBV10-2; D: -; CDR3: CASTAYSYEQYF; DNA: TGCGCCAGCACAGCGTACTCCTACGAGCAGTACTTC
J: TRBJ2-7; size: many; V: TRBV28; D: -; CDR3: CASSFYRGSYEQYF; DNA: TGTGCCAGCAGTTTCTATAGGGGCTCCTACGAGCAGTACTTC
J: TRBJ2-5; size: few; V: TRBV11-2; D: TRBD2; CDR3: CASSLILAGGETQYF; DNA: TGTGCCAGCAGCTTAATCCTAGCGGGAGGAGAGACCCAGTACTTC
J: TRBJ2-2; size: few; V: TRBV12-5; D: TRBD2; CDR3: CASGTSGRSNTGELFF; DNA: TGTGCTAGTGGTACTAGCGGGAGGTCCAACACCGGGGAGCTGTTTTTT
J: TRBJ2-3; size: -; V: TRBV28; D: -; CDR3: CASSFPIGDTDTQYF; DNA: TGTGCCAGCAGTTTTCCCATAGGTGACACAGATACGCAGTATTTT
J: TRBJ2-1; size: once; V: TRBV20-1; D: TRBD2; CDR3: CSASDPGGTSGRAREQFF; DNA: TGCAGTGCTAGTGATCCGGGCGGTACTAGCGGGAGGGCGAGAGAGCAGTTCTTC
J: TRBJ2-4; size: -; V: TRBV5-6; D: -; CDR3: CASSFVQQINIQYF; DNA: TGTGCCAGCAGCTTTGTCCAGCAGATAAACATTCAGTACTTC
J: TRBJ1-4; size: few; V: TRBV14; D: -; CDR3: CASSHHTDVLATNEKLFF; DNA: TGTGCCAGCAGTCACCACACGGACGTTTTGGCAACTAATGAAAAACTGTTTTTT
J: TRBJ1-1; size: few; V: TRBV29-1; D: TRBD1; CDR3: CSVEQGAGTEAFF; DNA: TGCAGCGTTGAACAGGGGGCAGGCACTGAAGCTTTCTTT
J: TRBJ1-5; size: many; V: TRBV19; D: -; CDR3: CASSIRDLWGNQPQHF; DNA: TGTGCCAGTAGTATAAGGGACCTTTGGGGCAATCAGCCCCAGCATTTT
J: TRBJ2-1; size: -; V: TRBV29-1; D: TRBD2; CDR3: CSVTVAGGRNEQFF; DNA: TGCAGCGTTACAGTAGCGGGAGGGCGGAATGAGCAGTTCTTC
J: TRBJ2-7; size: -; V: TRBV15; D: -; CDR3: CATSRELGQGEQYF; DNA: TGTGCCACCAGCAGGGAACTCGGGCAAGGGGAGCAGTACTTC
J: TRBJ2-7; size: many; V: TRBV5-1; D: -; CDR3: CASSPGPPASYEQYF; DNA: TGCGCCAGCAGCCCGGGCCCCCCGGCCTCCTACGAGCAGTACTTC
J: TRBJ2-7; size: few; V: TRBV27; D: -; CDR3: CASSGLLERVWWEQYF; DNA: TGTGCCAGCAGCGGCCTTCTAGAAAGGGTATGGTGGGAGCAGTACTTC
J: TRBJ2-7; size: -; V: TRBV14; D: -; CDR3: CASRYDNFIGLAYEQYF; DNA: TGTGCCAGCAGATACGATAACTTTATCGGGCTCGCCTACGAGCAGTACTTC
J: TRBJ2-1; size: many; V: TRBV4-3; D: -; CDR3: CASSLEPGLVSYNEQFF; DNA: TGCGCCAGCAGCCTCGAACCGGGACTCGTCTCCTACAATGAGCAGTTCTTC
J: TRBJ2-3; size: -; V: TRBV7-6; D: -; CDR3: CASSFRPADTQYF; DNA: TGTGCCAGCAGCTTTCGGCCCGCAGATACGCAGTATTTT
J: TRBJ2-7; size: -; V: TRBV20-1; D: -; CDR3: CSAPGMGVDEQYF; DNA: TGCAGTGCTCCCGGGATGGGGGTCGACGAGCAGTACTTC
J: TRBJ2-7; size: -; V: TRBV12-3/TRBV12-4; D: TRBD1; CDR3: CASSFMTGASYEQYF; DNA: TGTGCCAGCAGTTTTATGACAGGGGCATCCTACGAGCAGTACTTC
J: TRBJ2-7; size: few; V: TRBV4-3; D: -; CDR3: CASSQDRGAPYEQYF; DNA: TGCGCCAGCAGCCAAGATCGGGGGGCGCCCTACGAGCAGTACTTC
J: TRBJ2-7; size: -; V: TRBV11-2; D: -; CDR3: CASSLDGRRRSGSYEQYF; DNA: TGTGCCAGCAGCTTAGACGGGCGCCGCCGAAGTGGTTCCTACGAGCAGTACTTC
J: TRBJ1-1; size: few; V: TRBV20-1; D: -; CDR3: CSAPGFSSTEAFF; DNA: TGCAGTGCTCCCGGGTTTTCGAGCACTGAAGCTTTCTTT
J: TRBJ2-7; size: few; V: TRBV14; D: -; CDR3: CASSQDLRGHEQYF; DNA: TGTGCCAGCAGCCAAGACCTGAGGGGCCACGAGCAGTACTTC
J: TRBJ2-6; size: few; V: TRBV7-9; D: TRBD1; CDR3: CASRSGQGDSGANVLTF; DNA: TGTGCCAGCAGGTCCGGACAGGGGGACTCTGGGGCCAACGTCCTGACTTTC
J: TRBJ2-1; size: many; V: TRBV10-3; D: -; CDR3: CAISENLGNYEQFF; DNA: TGTGCCATCAGTGAGAATCTAGGTAACTATGAGCAGTTCTTC